This TCR beta chain emerged from a study of blood T cell repertoires in COVID-19. Methods used by the authors: Amplified reference gene primers provided the basis for estimating nucleated cell counts. Sequencing was performed with immunoSEQ multiplex PCR; in TCRdb, only in-frame clones are kept and a portion is missing. D and trimming come from the DNA, and the V and J calls and clone size come from that table. The sample holds about 140,000 clones, 70% to 90% seen once. The CDR3 loop spans 14 amino acids. CDR1 SGHRS and CDR2 YFSETQ come from the germline V gene. V dropped 0 bases and J dropped 3 bases, with 9 bases sitting between them.

What was sequenced was peripheral blood. The receptor's source is a woman aged 55-69 years with acute or convalescent COVID-19. This sequence joins TRBV5-1 and TRBJ2-5; tentatively, D is TRBD1 (5 bases). CDR3 sequence reads: CASSLDRLEETQYF. CDR3 sequence (DNA): TGCGCCAGCAGCTTGGACAGGCTGGAAGAGACCCAGTACTTC. Together with reference TRBV5-1 and TRBJ2-5, the CDR3 gives the full variable domain: KAGVTQTPRYLIKTRGQQVTLSCSPISGHRSVSWYQQTPGQGLQFLFEYFSETQRNKGNFPGRFSGRQFSNSRSEMNVSTLELGDSALYLCASSLDRLEETQYFGPGTRLLVL.